This T cell receptor (beta chain) was obtained from a study of identical twins. Study outcomes and limitations: The authors noted that invariant MAIT and iNKT cells could partly confound zero-insertion analyses.

Concerning this clonotype: The antigen is unknown.

The V and J ends lost 4 bases and 4 bases respectively, with 11 bases between them. Germline CDR1 MNHEY, CDR2 SMNVEV (reference sequence). The CDR3 has 14 amino acids. Template switching introduced a universal primer site, and the cDNA bore unique molecular identifiers. TCRdb fed the 5' RACE reads into MiXCR, producing one record per CDR3 protein. The data show some 730,000 distinct CDR3 sequences, around a sixth seen once. These sequences were also reported in another study, on T cells expressing NK-cell markers.

The source material was PBMCs. The gene calls are TRBV27 and TRBJ1-5; D remains unclear. The sequence was obtained from a woman between 18 and 30 years old in good health. The CDR3 DNA is TGTGCCAGCAGTTCGACGGGGTTAAATCAGCCCCAGCATTTT. Its translation is CASSSTGLNQPQHF.